The rows below give T cell receptor beta chains drawn from one sample of a study of vaccination effects on CD4 cells after COVID-19. Sequencing was performed with immunoSEQ multiplex PCR; in TCRdb, only in-frame clones are kept and a portion is missing. The sample carries more than 60,000 clones, around 74% recorded once. These TCRs' antigens remain unknown. The sample in question was CD4+ T cells from PBMCs cultured with HCoV-229E spike peptides, obtained after COVID-19 vaccination. The receptors were gathered from a human donor who received a COVID-19 vaccine. The CDR3 runs from the conserved cysteine through the conserved F or W. D genes are given only for firm matches. Expanded clones get a size class; other rows say once, few or many, or leave the size out.

V,size,D,J,CDR3,DNA
TRBV9,once,TRBD1,TRBJ1-2,CASSASGTGVGYTF,TGTGCCAGCAGCGCCTCCGGGACAGGGGTAGGCTACACCTTC
TRBV19,.,.,TRBJ1-1,CASSAGGGFTEAFF,TGTGCCAGTAGTGCCGGGGGGGGGTTCACTGAAGCTTTCTTT
TRBV7-2,.,.,TRBJ2-1,CASSLVGSWHNEQFF,TGTGCCAGCAGCTTGGTCGGTAGCTGGCACAATGAGCAGTTCTTC
TRBV19,few,.,TRBJ2-6,CASSRATPPVANVLTF,TGTGCCAGTAGTAGGGCGACACCACCGGTGGCCAACGTCCTGACTTTC
TRBV6-5,.,.,TRBJ1-1,CASKAEGVGTEAFF,TGTGCCAGCAAAGCCGAGGGGGTAGGCACTGAAGCTTTCTTT
TRBV5-1,.,.,TRBJ1-6,CASRLSAGLPADSPLHF,TGCGCCAGCAGACTCTCAGCTGGCCTCCCTGCGGATTCACCCCTCCACTTT
TRBV7-2,.,TRBD2,TRBJ2-1,CASSGYLAGIRNEQFF,TGTGCCAGCAGCGGCTACCTAGCGGGGATCCGTAATGAGCAGTTCTTC
TRBV9,.,.,TRBJ1-4,CASSVDESTNEKLFF,TGTGCCAGCAGCGTAGACGAATCAACTAATGAAAAACTGTTTTTT
TRBV7-2,.,TRBD2,TRBJ2-1,CASSLPQGLAGAHNEQFF,TGTGCCAGCAGCTTACCGCAGGGACTAGCGGGGGCCCACAATGAGCAGTTCTTC
TRBV9,.,TRBD1,TRBJ2-2,CASSLDLGWDRGTGELFF,TGTGCCAGCAGCCTCGATCTAGGTTGGGACAGAGGCACCGGGGAGCTGTTTTTT
TRBV19,.,TRBD1,TRBJ1-2,CASSTGDRYTYGYTF,TGTGCCAGTAGTACGGGGGACAGGTATACTTATGGCTACACCTTC
TRBV24-1,.,.,TRBJ2-6,CATSDPGGLGANVLTF,TGTGCCACCAGTGACCCCGGGGGGCTCGGGGCCAACGTCCTGACTTTC
TRBV6-2/TRBV6-3,few,TRBD2,TRBJ2-3,CASSYPGGATDTQYF,TGTGCCAGCAGTTACCCCGGGGGGGCAACGGATACGCAGTATTTT
TRBV28,.,TRBD2,TRBJ2-5,CASSSGGGGRETQYF,TGTGCCAGCAGTTCGGGAGGGGGTGGGAGAGAGACCCAGTACTTC
TRBV7-2,.,TRBD2,TRBJ2-4,CASSSTSGGLWKNIQYF,TGTGCCAGCAGTTCGACTAGCGGGGGACTCTGGAAAAACATTCAGTACTTC
TRBV2,.,.,TRBJ1-2,CASSRTPGNYGYTF,TGTGCCAGCAGTAGGACTCCTGGTAACTATGGCTACACCTTC
TRBV29-1,.,.,TRBJ2-2,CSVSSKANTGELFF,TGCAGCGTTTCTAGTAAGGCGAACACCGGGGAGCTGTTTTTT
TRBV18,.,.,TRBJ2-3,CASSRDRDVMWWADTQYF,TGTGCCAGCTCAAGAGACCGGGACGTCATGTGGTGGGCAGATACGCAGTATTTT